This is a list of T cell receptor beta chains from one sample in a study of patients and donors after allogeneic stem cell transplantation. TCRdb fed the RT-PCR reads into MiXCR, producing one record per CDR3 protein. The table has 37,000 or so distinct CDR3 sequences, roughly 30% seen once. The sample was blood, either unsorted or a sorted T cell fraction (not recorded which). The receptors derive from a human donor who was either an allogeneic HSCT recipient or a stem cell or donor lymphocyte infusion donor (not recorded which). It is not recorded whose cells these are; they may come from a transplant donor. Each CDR3 is given with its conserved first and last residue. A D gene is named only where the DNA matches it firmly. The size entry is marked missing in some rows and otherwise reads once, few, many or a size class.

CASSDFRTGKETQYF	TGTGCCAGCAGTGATTTTAGGACAGGAAAAGAGACCCAGTACTTC	-	TRBD1	TRBV25-1	TRBJ2-5
CASSTTIYEQYF	TGTGCCAGCAGTACGACAATCTACGAGCAGTACTTC	-	-	TRBV28	TRBJ2-7
CASSLLGSRTNEKLFF	TGCGCCAGCAGCTTGTTAGGGAGTAGAACTAATGAAAAACTGTTTTTT	-	-	TRBV5-1	TRBJ1-4
CASSQARDYNEQFF	TGTGCCAGCAGCCAAGCCCGGGACTACAATGAGCAGTTCTTC	-	-	TRBV4-2	TRBJ2-1
CASSHGLAGAYEQYF	TGTGCCAGCAGTCACGGACTAGCGGGAGCATACGAGCAGTACTTC	-	TRBD2	TRBV6-5	TRBJ2-7
CASSPNPTPEAFF	TGTGCCAGCAGCCCAAACCCTACTCCTGAAGCTTTCTTT	-	-	TRBV9	TRBJ1-1
CSASGPQGNNQPQHF	TGCAGTGCTAGCGGCCCCCAGGGAAACAATCAGCCCCAGCATTTT	-	-	TRBV20-1	TRBJ1-5
CATSGSGLTGELFF	TGTGCCACCTCGGGGAGCGGTCTCACCGGGGAGCTGTTTTTT	few	-	TRBV6-2/TRBV6-3	TRBJ2-2
CASSRVIHF	TGTGCCAGTAGCCGGGTGATCCACTTT	-	-	TRBV19	TRBJ1-6
CASQGGGGRNQPQHF	TGTGCCAGCCAAGGTGGAGGGGGTAGGAATCAGCCCCAGCATTTT	-	-	TRBV12-3/TRBV12-4	TRBJ1-5
CASSLISGLYYEQYF	TGCGCCAGCAGCCTCATTTCGGGACTATACTACGAGCAGTACTTC	few	TRBD2	TRBV4-3	TRBJ2-7
CASSVDTYGYTF	TGTGCCAGCAGCGTAGATACCTATGGCTACACCTTC	-	-	TRBV9	TRBJ1-2
CASSLYFQETQYF	TGCGCCAGCAGCTTGTACTTCCAAGAGACCCAGTACTTC	-	-	TRBV5-1	TRBJ2-5
CASSLNPTGELFF	TGTGCCAGCAGCTTAAATCCTACGGGGGAGCTGTTTTTT	-	-	TRBV7-2	TRBJ2-2